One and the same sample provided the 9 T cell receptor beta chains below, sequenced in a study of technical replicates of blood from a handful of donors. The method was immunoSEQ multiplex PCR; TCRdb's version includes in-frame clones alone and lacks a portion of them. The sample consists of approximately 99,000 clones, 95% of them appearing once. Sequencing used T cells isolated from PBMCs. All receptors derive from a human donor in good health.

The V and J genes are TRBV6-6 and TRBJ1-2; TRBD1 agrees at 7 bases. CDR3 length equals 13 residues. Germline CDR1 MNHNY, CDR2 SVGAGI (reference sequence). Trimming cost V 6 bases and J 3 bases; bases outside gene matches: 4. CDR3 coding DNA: TGTGCCAGCAGCGAGGACAGGTACTATGGCTACACCTTC. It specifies CASSEDRYYGYTF.

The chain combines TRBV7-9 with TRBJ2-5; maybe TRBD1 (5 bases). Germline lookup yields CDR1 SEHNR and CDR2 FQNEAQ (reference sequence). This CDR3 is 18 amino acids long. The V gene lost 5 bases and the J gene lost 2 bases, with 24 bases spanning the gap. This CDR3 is CASSPRRQGRGLQETQYF. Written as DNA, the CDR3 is TGTGCCAGCAGCCCACGGCGGCAGGGTAGAGGCCTACAAGAGACCCAGTACTTC.

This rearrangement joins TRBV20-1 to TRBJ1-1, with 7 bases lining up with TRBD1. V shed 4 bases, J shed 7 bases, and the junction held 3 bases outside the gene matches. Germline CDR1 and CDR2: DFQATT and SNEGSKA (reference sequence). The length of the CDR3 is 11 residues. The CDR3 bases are TGCAGTGCTAACGACAGGGTTGAAGCTTTCTTT. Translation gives CSANDRVEAFF.

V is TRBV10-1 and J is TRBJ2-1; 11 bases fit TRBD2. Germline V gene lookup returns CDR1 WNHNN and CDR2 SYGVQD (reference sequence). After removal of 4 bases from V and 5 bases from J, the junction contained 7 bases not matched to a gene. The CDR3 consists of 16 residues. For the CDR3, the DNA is TGCGCCAGCAGTGGTCCTAGCGGGGGGTCGAACAATGAGCAGTTCTTC. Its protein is CASSGPSGGSNNEQFF.

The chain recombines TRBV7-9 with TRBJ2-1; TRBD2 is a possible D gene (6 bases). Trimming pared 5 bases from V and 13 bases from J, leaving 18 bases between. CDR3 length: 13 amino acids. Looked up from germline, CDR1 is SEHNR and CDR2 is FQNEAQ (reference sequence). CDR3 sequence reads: CASSPNPGEKQFF. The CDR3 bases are TGTGCCAGCAGCCCGAATCCGGGAGAGAAACAGTTCTTC.

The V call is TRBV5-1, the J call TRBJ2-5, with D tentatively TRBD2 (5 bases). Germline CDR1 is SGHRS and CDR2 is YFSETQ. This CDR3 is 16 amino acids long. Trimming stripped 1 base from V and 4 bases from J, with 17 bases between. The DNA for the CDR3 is TGCGCCAGCAGCTTGAGTGTCCCTAGAGGGTTAGAGACCCAGTACTTC. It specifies CASSLSVPRGLETQYF.

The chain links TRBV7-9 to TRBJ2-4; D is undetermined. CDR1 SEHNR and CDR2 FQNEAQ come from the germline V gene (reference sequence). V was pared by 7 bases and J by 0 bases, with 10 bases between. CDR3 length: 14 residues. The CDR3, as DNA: TGTGCCAGCACAAGCCAACTAGCCAAAAACATTCAGTACTTC. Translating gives CASTSQLAKNIQYF.

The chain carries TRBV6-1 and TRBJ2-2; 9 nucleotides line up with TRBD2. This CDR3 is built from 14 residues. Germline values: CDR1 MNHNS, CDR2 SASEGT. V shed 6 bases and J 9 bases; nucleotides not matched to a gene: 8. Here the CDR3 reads CASRSSREGRELFF. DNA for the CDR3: TGTGCCAGCAGGAGCTCGCGGGAGGGACGGGAGCTGTTTTTT.

The CDR3 DNA follows: TGCGCCAGCTCGCTAGCGGAACCCGGCGAGCAGTACTTC. This encodes CASSLAEPGEQYF. V is TRBV10-1 and J is TRBJ2-7, with 7 bases lining up with TRBD2. There are 13 residues in the CDR3. The trim removed 8 bases at V and 6 bases at J, leaving 10 bases unmatched. Germline V gene sequence: CDR1 WNHNN, CDR2 SYGVQD (reference sequence).